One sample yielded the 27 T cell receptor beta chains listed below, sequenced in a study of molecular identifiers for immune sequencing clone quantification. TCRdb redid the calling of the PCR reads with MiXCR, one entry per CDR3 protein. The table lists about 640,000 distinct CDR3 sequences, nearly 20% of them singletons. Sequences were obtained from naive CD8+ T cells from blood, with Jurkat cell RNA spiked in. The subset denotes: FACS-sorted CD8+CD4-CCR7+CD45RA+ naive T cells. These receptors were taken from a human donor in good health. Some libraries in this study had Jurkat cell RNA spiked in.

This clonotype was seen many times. The CDR3 region is CASSDPGGTDAPFQETQYF. CDR3 DNA: TGTGCCAGCAGTGACCCCGGCGGGACAGATGCTCCCTTCCAAGAGACCCAGTACTTC. The chain is built from TRBV9 and TRBJ2-5; D is perhaps TRBD1 (7 bases). CDR1 and CDR2 (germline): SGDLS, YYNGEE. Trimming took off 5 bases at V and 1 base at J, with 27 bases between the two ends. This CDR3 has 19 residues.

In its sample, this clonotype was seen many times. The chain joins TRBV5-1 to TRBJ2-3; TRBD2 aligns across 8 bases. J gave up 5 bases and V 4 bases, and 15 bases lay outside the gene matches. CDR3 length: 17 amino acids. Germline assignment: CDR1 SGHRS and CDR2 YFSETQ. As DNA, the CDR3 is TGCGCCAGCAGCGCAGGCCACGCGGGAGGTACTCTAGATACGCAGTATTTT. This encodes CASSAGHAGGTLDTQYF. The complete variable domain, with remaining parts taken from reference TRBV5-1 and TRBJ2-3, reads KAGVTQTPRYLIKTRGQQVTLSCSPISGHRSVSWYQQTPGQGLQFLFEYFSETQRNKGNFPGRFSGRQFSNSRSEMNVSTLELGDSALYLCASSAGHAGGTLDTQYFGPGTRLTVL.

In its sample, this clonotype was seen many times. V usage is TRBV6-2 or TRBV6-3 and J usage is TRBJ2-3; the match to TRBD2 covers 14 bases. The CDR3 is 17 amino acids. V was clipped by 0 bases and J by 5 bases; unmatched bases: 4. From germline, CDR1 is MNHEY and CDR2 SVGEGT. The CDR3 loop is CASSYSTSGGAEDTQYF. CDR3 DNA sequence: TGTGCCAGCAGTTACTCGACTAGCGGGGGGGCGGAAGATACGCAGTATTTT.

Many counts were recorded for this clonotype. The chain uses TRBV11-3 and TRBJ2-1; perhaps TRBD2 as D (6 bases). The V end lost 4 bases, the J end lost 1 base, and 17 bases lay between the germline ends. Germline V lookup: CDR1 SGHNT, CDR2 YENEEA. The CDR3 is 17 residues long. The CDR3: CASSSGTYPGSYNEQFF. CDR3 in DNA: TGTGCCAGCAGCTCCGGGACTTACCCTGGTTCCTACAATGAGCAGTTCTTC.

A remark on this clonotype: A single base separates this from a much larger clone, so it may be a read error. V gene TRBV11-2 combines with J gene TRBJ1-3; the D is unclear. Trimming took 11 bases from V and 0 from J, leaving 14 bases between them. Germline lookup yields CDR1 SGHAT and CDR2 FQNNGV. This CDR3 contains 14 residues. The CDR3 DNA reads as TGTGCCGCCCCGGAGGAGGGCTCTGGAAACACCATATATTTT. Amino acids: CAAPEEGSGNTIYF.

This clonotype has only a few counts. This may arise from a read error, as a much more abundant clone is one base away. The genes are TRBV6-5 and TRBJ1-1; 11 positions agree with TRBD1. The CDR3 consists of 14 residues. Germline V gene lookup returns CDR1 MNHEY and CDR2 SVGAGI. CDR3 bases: TGTGCCAGCAGTTACGGACAGGGGGCAGGTGAAGCTCTCTTT. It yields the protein CASSYGQGAGEALF.

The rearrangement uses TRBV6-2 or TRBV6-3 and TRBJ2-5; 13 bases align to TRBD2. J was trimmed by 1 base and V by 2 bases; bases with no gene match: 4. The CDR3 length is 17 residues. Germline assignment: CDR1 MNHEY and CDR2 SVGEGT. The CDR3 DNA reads TGTGCCAGCAGTTACACGGGACTAGCGGGGACCCAAGAGACCCAGTACTTC. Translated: CASSYTGLAGTQETQYF.

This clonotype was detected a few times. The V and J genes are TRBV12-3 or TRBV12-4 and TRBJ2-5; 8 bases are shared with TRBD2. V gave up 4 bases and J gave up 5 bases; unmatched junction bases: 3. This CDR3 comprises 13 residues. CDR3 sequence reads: CASSSAGAETQYF. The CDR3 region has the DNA TGTGCCAGCAGTTCAGCGGGGGCGGAGACCCAGTACTTC.

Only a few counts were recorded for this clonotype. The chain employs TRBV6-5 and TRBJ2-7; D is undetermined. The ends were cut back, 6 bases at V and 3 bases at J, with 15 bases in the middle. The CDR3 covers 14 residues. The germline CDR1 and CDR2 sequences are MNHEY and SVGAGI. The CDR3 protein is CASRDLARFYEQYF. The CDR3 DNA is TGTGCCAGCAGAGACCTCGCCAGGTTCTACGAGCAGTACTTC.

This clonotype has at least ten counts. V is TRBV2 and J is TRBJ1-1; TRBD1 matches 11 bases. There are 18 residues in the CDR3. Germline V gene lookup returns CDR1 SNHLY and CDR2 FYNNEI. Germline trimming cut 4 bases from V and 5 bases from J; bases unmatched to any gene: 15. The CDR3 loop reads CASSANPGQGVEETEAFF. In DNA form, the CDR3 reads TGTGCCAGCAGTGCCAATCCGGGACAGGGGGTCGAGGAAACTGAAGCTTTCTTT.

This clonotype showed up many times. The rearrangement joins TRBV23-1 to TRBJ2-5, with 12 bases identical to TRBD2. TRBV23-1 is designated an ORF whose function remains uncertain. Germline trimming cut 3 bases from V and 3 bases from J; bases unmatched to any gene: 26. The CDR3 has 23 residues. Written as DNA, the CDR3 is TGCGCCAGCAGTCAGAGGCTACAGGGGACGGGACTAGCGGGCGCGCAGTGGGAAGAGACCCAGTACTTC. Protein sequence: CASSQRLQGTGLAGAQWEETQYF.

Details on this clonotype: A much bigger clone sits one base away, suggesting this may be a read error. The CDR3 reads CVSSIYPTSGSFSYEQYF. In DNA form, the CDR3 reads TGCGTCAGCAGCATCTACCCGACTAGCGGGAGCTTCTCCTACGAGCAGTACTTC. This chain connects TRBV5-1 to TRBJ2-7, with 12 bases identical to TRBD2. This CDR3 has 18 amino acids. The germline gives CDR1 SGHRS, CDR2 YFSETQ.

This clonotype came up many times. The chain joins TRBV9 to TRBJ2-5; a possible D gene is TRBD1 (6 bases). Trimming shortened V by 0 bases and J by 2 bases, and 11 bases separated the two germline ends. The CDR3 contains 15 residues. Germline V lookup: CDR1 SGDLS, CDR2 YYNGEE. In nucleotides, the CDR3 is TGTGCCAGCAGCGTAGCTTGGACAGCACAAGAGACCCAGTACTTC. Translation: CASSVAWTAQETQYF.

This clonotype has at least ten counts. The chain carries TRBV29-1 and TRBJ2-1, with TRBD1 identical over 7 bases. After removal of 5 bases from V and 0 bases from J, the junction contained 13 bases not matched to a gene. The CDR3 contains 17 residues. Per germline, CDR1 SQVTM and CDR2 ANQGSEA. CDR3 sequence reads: CSVPLPGDRASYNEQFF. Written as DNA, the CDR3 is TGCAGCGTTCCCCTCCCCGGAGACAGGGCCTCCTACAATGAGCAGTTCTTC.

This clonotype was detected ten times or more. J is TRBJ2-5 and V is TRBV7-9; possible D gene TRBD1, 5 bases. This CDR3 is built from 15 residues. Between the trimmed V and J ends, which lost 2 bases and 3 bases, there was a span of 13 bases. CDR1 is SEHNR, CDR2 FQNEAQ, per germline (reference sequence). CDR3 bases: TGTGCCAGCAGCTTACGGGTTGGCAGGGAAGAGACCCAGTACTTC. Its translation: CASSLRVGREETQYF.

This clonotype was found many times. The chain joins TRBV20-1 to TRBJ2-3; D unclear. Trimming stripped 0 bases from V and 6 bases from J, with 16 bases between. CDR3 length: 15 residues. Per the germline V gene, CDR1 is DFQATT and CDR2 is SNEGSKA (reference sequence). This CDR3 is CSAREPLLPEDTQYF. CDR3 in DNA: TGCAGTGCTAGAGAGCCTCTCCTCCCTGAGGATACGCAGTATTTT.

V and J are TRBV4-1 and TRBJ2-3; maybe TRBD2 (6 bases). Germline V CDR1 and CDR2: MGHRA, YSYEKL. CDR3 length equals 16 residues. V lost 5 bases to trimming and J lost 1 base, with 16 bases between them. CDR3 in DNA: TGCGCCAGCAGCTTGAGGGACTCCTTACGCACAGATACGCAGTATTTT. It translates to CASSLRDSLRTDTQYF.

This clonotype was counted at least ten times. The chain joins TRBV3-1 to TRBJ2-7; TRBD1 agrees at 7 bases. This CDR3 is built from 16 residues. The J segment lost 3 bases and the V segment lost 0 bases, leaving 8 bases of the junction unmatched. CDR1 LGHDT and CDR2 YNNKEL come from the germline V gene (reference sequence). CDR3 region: CASSQEIGQARYEQYF. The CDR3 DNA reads TGTGCCAGCAGCCAAGAAATCGGACAGGCCCGCTACGAGCAGTACTTC.

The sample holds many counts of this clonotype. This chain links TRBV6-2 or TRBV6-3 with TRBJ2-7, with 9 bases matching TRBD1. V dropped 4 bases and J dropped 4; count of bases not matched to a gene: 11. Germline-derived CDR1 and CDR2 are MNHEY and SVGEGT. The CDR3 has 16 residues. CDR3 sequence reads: CASSSPRRQGVYEQYF. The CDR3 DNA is TGTGCCAGCAGTTCACCAAGACGACAGGGGGTTTACGAGCAGTACTTC.

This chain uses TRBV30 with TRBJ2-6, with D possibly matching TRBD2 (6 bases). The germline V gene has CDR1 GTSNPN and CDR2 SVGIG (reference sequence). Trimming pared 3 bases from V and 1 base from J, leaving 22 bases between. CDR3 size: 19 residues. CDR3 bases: TGTGCCTGGAGCCCGACGGACGGGGAGGCGGATTCTGGGGCCAACGTCCTGACTTTC. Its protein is CAWSPTDGEADSGANVLTF.

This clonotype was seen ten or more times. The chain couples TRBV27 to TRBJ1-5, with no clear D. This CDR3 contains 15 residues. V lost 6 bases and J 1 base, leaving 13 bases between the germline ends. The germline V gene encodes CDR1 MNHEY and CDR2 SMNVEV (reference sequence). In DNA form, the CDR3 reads TGTGCCAGCAGCGTAGCCCCAGCCAGCAATCAGCCCCAGCATTTT. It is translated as CASSVAPASNQPQHF.

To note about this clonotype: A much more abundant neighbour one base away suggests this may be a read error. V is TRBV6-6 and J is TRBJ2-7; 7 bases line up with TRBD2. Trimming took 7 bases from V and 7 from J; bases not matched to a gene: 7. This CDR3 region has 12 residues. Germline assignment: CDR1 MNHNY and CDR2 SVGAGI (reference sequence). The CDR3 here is CASNAGVGEQYF. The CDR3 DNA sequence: TGTGCCAGCAACGCGGGGGTGGGGGAGCAGTACTTC.

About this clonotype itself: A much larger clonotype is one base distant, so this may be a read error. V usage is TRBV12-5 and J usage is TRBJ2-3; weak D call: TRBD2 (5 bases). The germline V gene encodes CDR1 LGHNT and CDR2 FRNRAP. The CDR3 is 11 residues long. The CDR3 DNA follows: TGTACTAGTGGGGATCCGAATACGCAGTATTTT. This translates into CTSGDPNTQYF.

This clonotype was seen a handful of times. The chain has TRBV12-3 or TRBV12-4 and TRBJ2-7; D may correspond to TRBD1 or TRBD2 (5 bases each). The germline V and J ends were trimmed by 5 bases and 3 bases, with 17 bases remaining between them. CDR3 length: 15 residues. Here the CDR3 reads CASSTPRGSFYEQYF. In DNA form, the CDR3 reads TGTGCCAGCAGTACCCCCCGGGGCAGCTTCTACGAGCAGTACTTC.

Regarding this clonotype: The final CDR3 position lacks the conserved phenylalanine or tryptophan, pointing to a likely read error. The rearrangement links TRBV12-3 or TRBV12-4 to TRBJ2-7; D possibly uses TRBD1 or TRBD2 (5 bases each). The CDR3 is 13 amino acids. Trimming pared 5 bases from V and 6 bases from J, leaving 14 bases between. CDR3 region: CASSHPPGREQYL. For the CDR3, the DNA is TGTGCCAGCAGTCACCCGCCGGGGCGCGAGCAGTACCTC.

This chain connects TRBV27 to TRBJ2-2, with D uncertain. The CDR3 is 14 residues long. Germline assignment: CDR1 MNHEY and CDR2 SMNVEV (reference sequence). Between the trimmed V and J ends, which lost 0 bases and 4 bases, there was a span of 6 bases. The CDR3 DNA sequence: TGTGCCAGCAGTTTATCCCCCTTCACCGGGGAGCTGTTTTTT. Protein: CASSLSPFTGELFF.

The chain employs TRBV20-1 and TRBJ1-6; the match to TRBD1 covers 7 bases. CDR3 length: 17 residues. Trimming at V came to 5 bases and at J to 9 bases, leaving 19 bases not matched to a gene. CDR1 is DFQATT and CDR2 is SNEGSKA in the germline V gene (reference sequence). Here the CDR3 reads CSAPRKTGNSMSSPLHF. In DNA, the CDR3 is TGCAGTGCTCCACGCAAGACAGGGAATTCTATGAGTTCACCCCTCCACTTT.